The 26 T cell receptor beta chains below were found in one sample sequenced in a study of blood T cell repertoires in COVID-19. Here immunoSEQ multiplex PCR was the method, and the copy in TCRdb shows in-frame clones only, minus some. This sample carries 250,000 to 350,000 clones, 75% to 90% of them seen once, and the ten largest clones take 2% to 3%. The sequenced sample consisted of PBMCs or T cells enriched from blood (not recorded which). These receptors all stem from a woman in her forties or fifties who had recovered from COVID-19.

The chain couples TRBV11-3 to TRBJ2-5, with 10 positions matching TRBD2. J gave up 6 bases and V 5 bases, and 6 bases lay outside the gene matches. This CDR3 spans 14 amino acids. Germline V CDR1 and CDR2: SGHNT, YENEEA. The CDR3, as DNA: TGTGCCAGCAGCACTAGCGGGGAAGGAAAGACCCAGTACTTC. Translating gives CASSTSGEGKTQYF.

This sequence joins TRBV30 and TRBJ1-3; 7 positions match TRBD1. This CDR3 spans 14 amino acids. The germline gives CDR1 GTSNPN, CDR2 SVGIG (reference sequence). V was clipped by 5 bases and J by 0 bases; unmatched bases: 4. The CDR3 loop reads CAWGRGYSGNTIYF. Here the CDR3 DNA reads TGTGCCTGGGGCAGGGGGTACTCTGGAAACACCATATATTTT.

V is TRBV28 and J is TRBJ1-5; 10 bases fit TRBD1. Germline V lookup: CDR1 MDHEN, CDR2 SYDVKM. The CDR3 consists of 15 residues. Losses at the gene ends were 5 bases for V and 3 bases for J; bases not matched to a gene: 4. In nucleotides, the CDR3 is TGTGCCAGCAGTACGGGACAGGGGTACAATCAGCCCCAGCATTTT. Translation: CASSTGQGYNQPQHF.

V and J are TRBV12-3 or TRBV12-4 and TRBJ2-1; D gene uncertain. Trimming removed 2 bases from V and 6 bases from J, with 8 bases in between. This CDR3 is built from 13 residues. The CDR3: CASSLFRGNEQFF. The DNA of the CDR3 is TGTGCCAGCAGTTTATTCAGAGGCAATGAGCAGTTCTTC.

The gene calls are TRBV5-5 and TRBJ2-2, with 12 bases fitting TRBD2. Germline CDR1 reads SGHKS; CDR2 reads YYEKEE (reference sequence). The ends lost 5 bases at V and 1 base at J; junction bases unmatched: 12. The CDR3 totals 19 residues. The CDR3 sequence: CASSFLPGLAGQNTGELFF. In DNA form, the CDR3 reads TGTGCCAGCAGTTTTCTCCCGGGACTAGCGGGCCAGAACACCGGGGAGCTGTTTTTT.

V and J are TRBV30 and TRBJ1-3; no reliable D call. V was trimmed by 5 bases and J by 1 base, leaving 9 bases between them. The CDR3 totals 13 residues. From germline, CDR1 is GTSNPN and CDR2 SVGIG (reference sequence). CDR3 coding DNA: TGTGCCTGGGCCACGGGGTCTGGAAACACCATATATTTT. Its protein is CAWATGSGNTIYF.

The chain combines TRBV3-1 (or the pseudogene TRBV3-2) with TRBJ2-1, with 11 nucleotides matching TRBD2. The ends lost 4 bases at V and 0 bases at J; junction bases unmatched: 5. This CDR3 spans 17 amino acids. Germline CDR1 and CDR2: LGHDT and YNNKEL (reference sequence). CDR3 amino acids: CASSLGLAVSSYNEQFF. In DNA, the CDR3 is TGTGCCAGCAGCCTGGGACTAGCGGTGAGCTCCTACAATGAGCAGTTCTTC.

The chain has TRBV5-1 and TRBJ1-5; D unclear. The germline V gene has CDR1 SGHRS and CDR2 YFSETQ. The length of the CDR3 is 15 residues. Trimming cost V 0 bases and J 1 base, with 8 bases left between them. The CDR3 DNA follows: TGCGCCAGCAGCTTGGTGGGAGACAGCAATCAGCCCCAGCATTTT. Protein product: CASSLVGDSNQPQHF. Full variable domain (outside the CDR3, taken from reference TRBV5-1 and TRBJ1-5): KAGVTQTPRYLIKTRGQQVTLSCSPISGHRSVSWYQQTPGQGLQFLFEYFSETQRNKGNFPGRFSGRQFSNSRSEMNVSTLELGDSALYLCASSLVGDSNQPQHFGDGTRLSIL.

The CDR3 DNA is TGCGCCAGCAGCTTGGTCAGTTTGGTACCTGGAAACACCATATATTTT. This encodes CASSLVSLVPGNTIYF. The rearrangement links TRBV5-1 to TRBJ1-3; D not certain. The CDR3 spans 16 residues. Germline CDR1 and CDR2: SGHRS and YFSETQ. V gave up 0 bases and J gave up 2 bases, with 12 bases separating them.

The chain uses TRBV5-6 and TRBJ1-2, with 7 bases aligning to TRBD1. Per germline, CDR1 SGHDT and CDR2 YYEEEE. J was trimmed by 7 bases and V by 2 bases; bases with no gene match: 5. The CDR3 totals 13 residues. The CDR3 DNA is TGTGCCAGCAGCTTTGACAGGGCCGCTGGCTACACCTTC. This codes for CASSFDRAAGYTF.

The CDR3 sequence: CASTPNRGRGQPQHF. CDR3 DNA sequence: TGTGCCAGCACTCCAAACAGGGGGCGAGGGCAGCCCCAGCATTTT. The J gene is TRBJ1-5, the V gene TRBV2; 9 nucleotides agree with TRBD1. V gave up 7 bases and J gave up 7 bases; unmatched junction bases: 11. Germline V gene data show CDR1 as SNHLY and CDR2 as FYNNEI. This CDR3 is 15 amino acids long.

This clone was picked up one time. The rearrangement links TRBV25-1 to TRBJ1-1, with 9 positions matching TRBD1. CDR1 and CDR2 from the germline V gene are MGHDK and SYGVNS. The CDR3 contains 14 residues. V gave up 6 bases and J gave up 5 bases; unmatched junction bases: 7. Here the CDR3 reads CASRPTGGLTEAFF. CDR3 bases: TGTGCCAGCAGACCCACAGGGGGCTTAACTGAAGCTTTCTTT.

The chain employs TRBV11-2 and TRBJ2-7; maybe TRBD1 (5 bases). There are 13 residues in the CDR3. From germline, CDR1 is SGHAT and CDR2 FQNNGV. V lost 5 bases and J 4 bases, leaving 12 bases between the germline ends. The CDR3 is CASSPPSGYEQYF. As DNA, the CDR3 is TGTGCCAGCAGCCCTCCTTCAGGGTACGAGCAGTACTTC.

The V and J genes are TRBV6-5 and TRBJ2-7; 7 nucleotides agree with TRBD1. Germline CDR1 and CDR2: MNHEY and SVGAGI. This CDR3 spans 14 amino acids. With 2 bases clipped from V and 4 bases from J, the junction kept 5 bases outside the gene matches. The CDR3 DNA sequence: TGTGCCAGCAGTTACGACAGGGTAGCATACGAGCAGTACTTC. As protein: CASSYDRVAYEQYF.

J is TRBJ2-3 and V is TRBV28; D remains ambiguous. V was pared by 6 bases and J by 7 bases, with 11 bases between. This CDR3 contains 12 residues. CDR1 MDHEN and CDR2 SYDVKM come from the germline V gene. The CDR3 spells CASRNTRNTQYF. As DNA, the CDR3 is TGTGCCAGCAGAAACACGCGGAATACGCAGTATTTT.

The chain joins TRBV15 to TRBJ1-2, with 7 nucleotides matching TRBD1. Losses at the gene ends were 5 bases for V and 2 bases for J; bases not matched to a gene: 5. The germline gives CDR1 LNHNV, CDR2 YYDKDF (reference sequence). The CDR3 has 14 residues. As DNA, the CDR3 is TGTGCCACCAGCTGGACAGGCAGGAACTATGGCTACACCTTC. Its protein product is CATSWTGRNYGYTF.

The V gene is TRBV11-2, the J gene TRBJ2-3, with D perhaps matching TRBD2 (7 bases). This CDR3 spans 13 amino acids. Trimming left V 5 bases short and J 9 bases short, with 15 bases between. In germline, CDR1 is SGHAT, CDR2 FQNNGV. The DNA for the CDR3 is TGTGCCAGCAGCGTAGGGGGGAGGGAGACGCAGTATTTT. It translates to CASSVGGRETQYF.

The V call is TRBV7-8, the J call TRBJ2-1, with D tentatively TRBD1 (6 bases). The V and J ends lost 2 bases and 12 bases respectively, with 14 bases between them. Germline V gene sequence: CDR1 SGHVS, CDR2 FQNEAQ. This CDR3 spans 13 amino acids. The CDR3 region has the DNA TGTGCCAGCAGCTTAATACCTGGACAGTGGCAGTTCTTC. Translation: CASSLIPGQWQFF.

The CDR3 is CASSIPPDRGYVWNTEAFF. CDR3 bases: TGTGCCAGTAGTATTCCCCCCGACAGGGGGTACGTGTGGAACACTGAAGCTTTCTTT. The V call is TRBV19, the J call TRBJ1-1; TRBD1 matches at 9 bases. Germline V lookup: CDR1 LNHDA, CDR2 SQIVND (reference sequence). The length of the CDR3 is 19 residues. V shed 3 bases, J shed 1 base, and the junction held 15 bases outside the gene matches.

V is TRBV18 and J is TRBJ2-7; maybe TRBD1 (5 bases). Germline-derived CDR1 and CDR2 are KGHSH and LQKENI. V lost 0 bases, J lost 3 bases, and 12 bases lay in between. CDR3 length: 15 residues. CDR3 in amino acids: CASSPPLDRYYEQYF. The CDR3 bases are TGTGCCAGCTCACCACCGTTAGACAGATACTACGAGCAGTACTTC.

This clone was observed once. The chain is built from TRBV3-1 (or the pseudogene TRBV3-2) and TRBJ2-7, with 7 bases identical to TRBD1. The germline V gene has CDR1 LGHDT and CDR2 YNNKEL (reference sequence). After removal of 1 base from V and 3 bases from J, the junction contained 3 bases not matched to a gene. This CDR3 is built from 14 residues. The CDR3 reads CASSQGGTDYEQYF. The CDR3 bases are TGTGCCAGCAGCCAAGGGGGGACAGACTACGAGCAGTACTTC.

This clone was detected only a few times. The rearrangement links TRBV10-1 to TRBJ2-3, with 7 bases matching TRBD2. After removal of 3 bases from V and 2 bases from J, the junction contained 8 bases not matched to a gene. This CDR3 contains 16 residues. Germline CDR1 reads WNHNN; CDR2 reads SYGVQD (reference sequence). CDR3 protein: CASSDRAGSITDTQYF. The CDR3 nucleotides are TGCGCCAGCAGTGATCGAGCGGGGAGCATCACAGATACGCAGTATTTT.

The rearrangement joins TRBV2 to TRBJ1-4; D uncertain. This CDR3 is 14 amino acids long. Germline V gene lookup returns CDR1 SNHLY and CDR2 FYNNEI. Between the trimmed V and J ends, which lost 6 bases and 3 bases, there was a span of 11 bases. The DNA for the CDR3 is TGTGCCAGCAGGGCGCTAGGCTCTAATGAAAAACTGTTTTTT. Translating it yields CASRALGSNEKLFF.

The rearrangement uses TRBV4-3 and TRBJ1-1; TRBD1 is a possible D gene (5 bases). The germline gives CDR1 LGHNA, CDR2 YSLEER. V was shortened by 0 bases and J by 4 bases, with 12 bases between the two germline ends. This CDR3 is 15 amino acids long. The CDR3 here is CASSQDGGGFTEAFF. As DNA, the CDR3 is TGCGCCAGCAGCCAAGATGGGGGGGGGTTCACTGAAGCTTTCTTT.

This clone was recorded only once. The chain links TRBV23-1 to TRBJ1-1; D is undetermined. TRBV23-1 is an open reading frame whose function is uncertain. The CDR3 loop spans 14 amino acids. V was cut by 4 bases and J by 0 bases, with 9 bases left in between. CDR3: CASSLDDMNTEAFF. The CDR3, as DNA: TGCGCCAGCAGTCTTGATGACATGAACACTGAAGCTTTCTTT.

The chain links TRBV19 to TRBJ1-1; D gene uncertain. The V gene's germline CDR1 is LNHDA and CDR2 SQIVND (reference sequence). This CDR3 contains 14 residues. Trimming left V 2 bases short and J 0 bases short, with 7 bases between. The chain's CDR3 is CASSISRVNTEAFF. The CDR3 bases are TGTGCCAGTAGTATATCTCGGGTGAACACTGAAGCTTTCTTT.